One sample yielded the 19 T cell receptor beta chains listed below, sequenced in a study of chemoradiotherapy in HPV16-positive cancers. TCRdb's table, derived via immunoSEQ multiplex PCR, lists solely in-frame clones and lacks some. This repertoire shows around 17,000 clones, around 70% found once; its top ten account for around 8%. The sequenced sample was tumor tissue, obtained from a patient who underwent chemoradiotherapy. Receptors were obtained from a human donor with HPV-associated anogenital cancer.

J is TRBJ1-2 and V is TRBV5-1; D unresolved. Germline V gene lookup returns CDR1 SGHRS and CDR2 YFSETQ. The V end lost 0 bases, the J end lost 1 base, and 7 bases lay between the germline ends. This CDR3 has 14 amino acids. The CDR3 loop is CASSLESVNYGYTF. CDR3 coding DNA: TGCGCCAGCAGCTTGGAATCGGTTAACTATGGCTACACCTTC. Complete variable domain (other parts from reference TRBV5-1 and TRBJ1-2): KAGVTQTPRYLIKTRGQQVTLSCSPISGHRSVSWYQQTPGQGLQFLFEYFSETQRNKGNFPGRFSGRQFSNSRSEMNVSTLELGDSALYLCASSLESVNYGYTFGSGTRLTVV.

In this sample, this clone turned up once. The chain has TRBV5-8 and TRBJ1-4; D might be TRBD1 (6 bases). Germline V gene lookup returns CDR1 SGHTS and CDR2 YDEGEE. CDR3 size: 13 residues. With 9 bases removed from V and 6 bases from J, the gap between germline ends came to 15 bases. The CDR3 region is CATGFWGHEKLFF. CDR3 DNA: TGTGCCACGGGATTTTGGGGGCATGAAAAACTGTTTTTT.

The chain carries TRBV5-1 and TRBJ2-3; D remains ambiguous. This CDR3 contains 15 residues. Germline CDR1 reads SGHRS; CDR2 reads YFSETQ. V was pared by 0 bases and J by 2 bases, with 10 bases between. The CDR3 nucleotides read TGCGCCAGCAGCTTGGGTGGGAAACCCACAGATACGCAGTATTTT. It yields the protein CASSLGGKPTDTQYF. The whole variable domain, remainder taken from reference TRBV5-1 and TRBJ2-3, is KAGVTQTPRYLIKTRGQQVTLSCSPISGHRSVSWYQQTPGQGLQFLFEYFSETQRNKGNFPGRFSGRQFSNSRSEMNVSTLELGDSALYLCASSLGGKPTDTQYFGPGTRLTVL.

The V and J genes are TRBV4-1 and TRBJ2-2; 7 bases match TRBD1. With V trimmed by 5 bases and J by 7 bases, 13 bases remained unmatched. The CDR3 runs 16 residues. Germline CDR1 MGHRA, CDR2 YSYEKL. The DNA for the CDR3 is TGCGCCAGCAGCGTCCCCCCTGACAGGGCTGTCGGGGAGCTGTTTTTT. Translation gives CASSVPPDRAVGELFF.

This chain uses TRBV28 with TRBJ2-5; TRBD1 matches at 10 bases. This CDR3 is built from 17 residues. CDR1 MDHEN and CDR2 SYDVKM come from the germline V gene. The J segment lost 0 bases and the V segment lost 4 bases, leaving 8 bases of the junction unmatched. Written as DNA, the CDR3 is TGTGCCAGCAGTTCCCTCCTGGACAGGGGGTACCAAGAGACCCAGTACTTC. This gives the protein CASSSLLDRGYQETQYF.

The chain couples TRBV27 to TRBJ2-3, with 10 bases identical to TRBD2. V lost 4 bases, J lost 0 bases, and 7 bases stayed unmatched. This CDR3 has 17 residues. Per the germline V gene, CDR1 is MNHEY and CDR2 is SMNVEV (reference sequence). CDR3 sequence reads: CASSSLLAGLSTDTQYF. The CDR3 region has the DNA TGTGCCAGCAGTTCCCTACTAGCGGGGCTTAGCACAGATACGCAGTATTTT.

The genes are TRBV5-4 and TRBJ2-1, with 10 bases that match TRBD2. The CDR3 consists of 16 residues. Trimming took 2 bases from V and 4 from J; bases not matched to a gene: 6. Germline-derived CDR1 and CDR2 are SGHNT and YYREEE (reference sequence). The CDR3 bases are TGTGCCAGCAGCTTACAGCGGGGGGGCGGGTACAATGAGCAGTTCTTC. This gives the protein CASSLQRGGGYNEQFF.

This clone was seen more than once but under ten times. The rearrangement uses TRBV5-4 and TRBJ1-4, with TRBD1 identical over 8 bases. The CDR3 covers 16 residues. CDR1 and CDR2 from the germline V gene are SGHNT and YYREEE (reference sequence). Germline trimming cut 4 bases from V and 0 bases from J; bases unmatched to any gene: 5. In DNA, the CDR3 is TGTGCCAGCAGCCTTGGACAGGGCGCAACTAATGAAAAACTGTTTTTT. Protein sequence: CASSLGQGATNEKLFF. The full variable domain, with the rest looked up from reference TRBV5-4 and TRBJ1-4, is ETGVTQSPTHLIKTRGQQVTLRCSSQSGHNTVSWYQQALGQGPQFIFQYYREEENGRGNFPPRFSGLQFPNYSSELNVNALELDDSALYLCASSLGQGATNEKLFFGSGTQLSVL.

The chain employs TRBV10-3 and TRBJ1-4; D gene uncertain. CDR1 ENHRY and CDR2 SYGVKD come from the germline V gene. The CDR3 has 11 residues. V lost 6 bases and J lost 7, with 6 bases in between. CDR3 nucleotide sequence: TGTGCCATCAGGGTCGGTGAAAAACTGTTTTTT. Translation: CAIRVGEKLFF.

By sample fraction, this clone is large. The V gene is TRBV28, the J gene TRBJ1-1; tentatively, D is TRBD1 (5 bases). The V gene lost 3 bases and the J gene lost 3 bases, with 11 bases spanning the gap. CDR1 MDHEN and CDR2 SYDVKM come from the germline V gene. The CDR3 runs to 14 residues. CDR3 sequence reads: CASSFWDGHTEAFF. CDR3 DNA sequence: TGTGCCAGCAGTTTCTGGGACGGACACACTGAAGCTTTCTTT.

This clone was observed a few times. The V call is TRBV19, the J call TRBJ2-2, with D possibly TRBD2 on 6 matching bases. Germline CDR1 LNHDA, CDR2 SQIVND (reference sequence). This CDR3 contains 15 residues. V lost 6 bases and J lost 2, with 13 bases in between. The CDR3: CASSAGTLNTGELFF. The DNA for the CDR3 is TGTGCCAGTAGCGCCGGGACTTTAAACACCGGGGAGCTGTTTTTT.

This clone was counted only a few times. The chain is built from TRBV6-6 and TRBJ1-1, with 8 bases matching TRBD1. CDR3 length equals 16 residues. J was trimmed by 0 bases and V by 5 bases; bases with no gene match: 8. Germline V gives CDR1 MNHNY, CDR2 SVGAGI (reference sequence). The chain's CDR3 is CASSHTRTGLNTEAFF. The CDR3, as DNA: TGTGCCAGCAGTCACACCCGGACAGGGTTGAACACTGAAGCTTTCTTT.

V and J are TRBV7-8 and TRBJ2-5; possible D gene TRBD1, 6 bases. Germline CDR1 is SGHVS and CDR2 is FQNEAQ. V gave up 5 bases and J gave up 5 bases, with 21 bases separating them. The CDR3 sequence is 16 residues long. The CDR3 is CASSRTQRTEYETQYF. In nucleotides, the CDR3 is TGTGCCAGCAGCCGGACCCAACGGACAGAATATGAGACCCAGTACTTC.

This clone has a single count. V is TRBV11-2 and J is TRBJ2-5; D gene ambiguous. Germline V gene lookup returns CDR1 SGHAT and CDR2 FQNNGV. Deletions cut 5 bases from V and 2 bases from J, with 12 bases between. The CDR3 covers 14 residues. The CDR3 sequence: CASSRTSVQETQYF. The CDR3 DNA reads TGTGCCAGCAGCCGCACGTCAGTGCAAGAGACCCAGTACTTC.

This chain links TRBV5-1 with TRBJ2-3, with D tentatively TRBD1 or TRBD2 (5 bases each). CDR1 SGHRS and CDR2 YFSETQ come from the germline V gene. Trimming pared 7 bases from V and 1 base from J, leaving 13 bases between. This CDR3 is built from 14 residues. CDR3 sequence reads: CASCRDARTDTQYF. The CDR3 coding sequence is TGCGCCAGCTGCCGGGACGCCCGCACAGATACGCAGTATTTT.

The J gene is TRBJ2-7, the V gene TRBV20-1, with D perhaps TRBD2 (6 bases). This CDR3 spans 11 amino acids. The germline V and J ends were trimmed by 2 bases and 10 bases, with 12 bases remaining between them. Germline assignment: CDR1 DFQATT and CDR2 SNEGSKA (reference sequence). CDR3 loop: CSARLGTYQYF. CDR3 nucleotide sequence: TGCAGTGCTAGACTGGGGACTTATCAGTACTTC.

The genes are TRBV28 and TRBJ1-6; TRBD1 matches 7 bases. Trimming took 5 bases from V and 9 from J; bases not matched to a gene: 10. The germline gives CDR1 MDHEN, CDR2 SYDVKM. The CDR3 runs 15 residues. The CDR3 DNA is TGTGCCAGCAGTCCCCCGGGACAGATAAGTTCACCCCTCCACTTT. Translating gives CASSPPGQISSPLHF.

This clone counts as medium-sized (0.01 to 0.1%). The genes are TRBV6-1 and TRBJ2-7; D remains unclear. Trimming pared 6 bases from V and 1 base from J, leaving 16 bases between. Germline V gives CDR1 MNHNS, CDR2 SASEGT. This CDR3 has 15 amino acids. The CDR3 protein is CASSDFHKGSYEQYF. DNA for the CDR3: TGTGCCAGCAGCGACTTTCATAAAGGATCCTACGAGCAGTACTTC.

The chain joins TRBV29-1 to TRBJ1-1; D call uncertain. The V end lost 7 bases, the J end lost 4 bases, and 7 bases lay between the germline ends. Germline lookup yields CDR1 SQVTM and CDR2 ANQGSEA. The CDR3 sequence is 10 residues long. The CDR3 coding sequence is TGCAGCGCTACGAGCACTGAAGCTTTCTTT. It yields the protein CSATSTEAFF.